This note documents a single TCR beta chain sequence. Its matching antigen is unknown. Libraries were prepared by immunoSEQ multiplex PCR; TCRdb keeps only in-frame clonotypes and omits some of them. The data hold approximately 2.1 million clones, with more than 85% observed a single time. The data were taken from a study of shared clonotypes between healthy human individuals. Study at large: Used for every donor were three CD4 naive, three CD4 memory, two CD8 naive and one CD8 memory plate. Study results and limitations: Clonotype sharing among the donors was expected to vary with sequencing depth. Sorted-subset sequencing was shown by rarefaction to be incomplete despite large depth. A limitation of the genetic and exposure-history diversity represented arose from few donors.

This receptor was identified in a man aged 18 to 29 in good health. Some clones in this sample may be carry-over from other donors' samples. The sample comprised naive CD4+ T cells from PBMCs. Specified subset: CD45RA+ positively selected.

CDR3 in DNA: TGTGCCAGCAGCCGAGACAGGGTGGCTAGTCAGCCCCAGCATTTT. This translates into CASSRDRVASQPQHF. The gene calls are TRBV7-8 and TRBJ1-5, with TRBD1 matching over 7 bases. The CDR3 is 15 residues long. CDR1 is SGHVS, CDR2 FQNEAQ, per germline. Unmatched junction bases numbered 10, after V lost 5 bases and J lost 6 bases. Variable domain in full (rest from reference TRBV7-8 and TRBJ1-5): GAGVSQSPRYKVAKRGQDVALRCDPISGHVSLFWYQQALGQGPEFLTYFQNEAQLDKSGLPSDRFFAERPEGSVSTLKIQRTQQEDSAVYLCASSRDRVASQPQHFGDGTRLSIL.